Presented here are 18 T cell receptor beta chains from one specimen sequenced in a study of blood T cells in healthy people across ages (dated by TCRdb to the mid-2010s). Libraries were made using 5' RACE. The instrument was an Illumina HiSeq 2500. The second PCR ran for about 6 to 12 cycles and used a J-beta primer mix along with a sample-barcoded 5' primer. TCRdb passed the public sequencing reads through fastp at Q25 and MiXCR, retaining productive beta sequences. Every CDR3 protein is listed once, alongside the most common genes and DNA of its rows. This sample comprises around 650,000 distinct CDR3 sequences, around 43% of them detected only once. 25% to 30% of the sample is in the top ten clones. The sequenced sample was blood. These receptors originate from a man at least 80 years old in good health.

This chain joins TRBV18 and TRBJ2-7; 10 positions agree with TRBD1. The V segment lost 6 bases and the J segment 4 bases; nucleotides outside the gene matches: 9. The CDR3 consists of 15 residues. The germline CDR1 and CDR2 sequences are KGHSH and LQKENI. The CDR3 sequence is CASSSDRGRWYEQYF. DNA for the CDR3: TGTGCCAGCTCTTCTGACAGGGGGCGGTGGTACGAGCAGTACTTC.

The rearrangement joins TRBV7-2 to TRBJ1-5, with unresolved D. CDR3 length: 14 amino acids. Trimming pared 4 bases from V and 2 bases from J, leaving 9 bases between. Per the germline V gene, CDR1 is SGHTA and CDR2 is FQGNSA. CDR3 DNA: TGTGCCAGCAGCTCACGTGGGGGCAATCAGCCCCAGCATTTT. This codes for CASSSRGGNQPQHF.

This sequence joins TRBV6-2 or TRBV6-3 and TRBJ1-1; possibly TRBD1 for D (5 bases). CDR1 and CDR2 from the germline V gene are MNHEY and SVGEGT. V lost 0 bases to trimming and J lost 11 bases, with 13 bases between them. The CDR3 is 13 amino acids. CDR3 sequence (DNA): TGTGCCAGCAGTTACTCGTCAGTGGAGGGGGCTTTCTTT. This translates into CASSYSSVEGAFF.

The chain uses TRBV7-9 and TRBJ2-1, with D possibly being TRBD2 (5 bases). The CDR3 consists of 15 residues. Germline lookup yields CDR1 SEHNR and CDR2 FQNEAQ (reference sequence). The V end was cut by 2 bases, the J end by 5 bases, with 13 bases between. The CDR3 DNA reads TGTGCCAGCAGCTTACAAGGGAGTAAGAACAATGAGCAGTTCTTC. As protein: CASSLQGSKNNEQFF.

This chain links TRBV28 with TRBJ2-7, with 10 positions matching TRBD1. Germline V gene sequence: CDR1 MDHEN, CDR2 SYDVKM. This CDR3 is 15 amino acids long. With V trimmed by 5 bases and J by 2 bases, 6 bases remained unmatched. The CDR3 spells CASSRQGAQAYEQYF. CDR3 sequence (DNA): TGTGCCAGCAGTAGACAGGGGGCGCAAGCCTACGAGCAGTACTTC.

CDR3 protein: CASSFEYGYTF. The CDR3 DNA reads TGTGCCAGCAGCTTTGAGTATGGCTACACCTTC. V and J are TRBV5-5 and TRBJ1-2; no reliable D call. The CDR3 totals 11 residues. V lost 2 bases, J lost 5 bases, and 4 bases lay in between. Germline CDR1 reads SGHKS; CDR2 reads YYEKEE (reference sequence).

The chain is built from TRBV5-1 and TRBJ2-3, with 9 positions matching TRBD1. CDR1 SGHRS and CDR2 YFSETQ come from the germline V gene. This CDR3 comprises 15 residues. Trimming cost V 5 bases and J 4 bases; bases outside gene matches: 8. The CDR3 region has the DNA TGCGCCAGCAGACCTCCGGGACAGGGCCCAGATACGCAGTATTTT. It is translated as CASRPPGQGPDTQYF.

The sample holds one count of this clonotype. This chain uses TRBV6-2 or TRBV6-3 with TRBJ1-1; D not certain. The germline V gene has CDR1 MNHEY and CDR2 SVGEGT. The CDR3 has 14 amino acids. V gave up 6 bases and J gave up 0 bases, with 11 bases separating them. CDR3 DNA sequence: TGTGCCAGCAGAACAAGACCGATGAACACTGAAGCTTTCTTT. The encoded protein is CASRTRPMNTEAFF.

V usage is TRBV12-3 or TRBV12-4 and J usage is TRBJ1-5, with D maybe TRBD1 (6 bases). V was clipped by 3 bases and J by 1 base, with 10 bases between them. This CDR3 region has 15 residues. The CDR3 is CASSFRQGSNQPQHF. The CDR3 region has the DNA TGTGCCAGCAGTTTTCGCCAGGGGAGCAATCAGCCCCAGCATTTT.

CDR3 bases: TGCGCCAGCAGCTTTAGTACGGGTGACACTGAAGCTTTCTTT. It codes for CASSFSTGDTEAFF. This chain connects TRBV5-1 to TRBJ1-1, with D unresolved. Trimming left V 2 bases short and J 3 bases short, with 11 bases between. CDR1 is SGHRS and CDR2 is YFSETQ in the germline V gene. This CDR3 region has 14 residues.

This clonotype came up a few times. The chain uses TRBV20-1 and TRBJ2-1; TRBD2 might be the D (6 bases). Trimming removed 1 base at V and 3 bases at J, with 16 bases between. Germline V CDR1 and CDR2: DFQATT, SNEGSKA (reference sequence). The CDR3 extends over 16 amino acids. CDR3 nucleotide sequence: TGCAGTGCTAGAGTTCTCGGTGTTAGCGGCTACAATGAGCAGTTCTTC. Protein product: CSARVLGVSGYNEQFF.

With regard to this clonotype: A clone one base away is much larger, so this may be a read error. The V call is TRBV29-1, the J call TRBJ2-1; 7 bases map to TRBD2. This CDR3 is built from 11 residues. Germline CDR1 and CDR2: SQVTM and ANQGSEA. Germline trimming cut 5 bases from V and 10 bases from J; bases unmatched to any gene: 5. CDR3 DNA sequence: TGCAGCGTTAGGTCGGGAGGCGAGCAGTTCTTC. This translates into CSVRSGGEQFF.

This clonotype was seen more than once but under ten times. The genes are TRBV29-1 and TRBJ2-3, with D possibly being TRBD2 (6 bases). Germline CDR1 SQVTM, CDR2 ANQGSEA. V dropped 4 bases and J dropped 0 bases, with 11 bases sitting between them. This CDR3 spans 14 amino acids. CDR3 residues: CSVGLVSSTDTQYF. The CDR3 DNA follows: TGCAGCGTTGGACTAGTTTCTAGCACAGATACGCAGTATTTT.

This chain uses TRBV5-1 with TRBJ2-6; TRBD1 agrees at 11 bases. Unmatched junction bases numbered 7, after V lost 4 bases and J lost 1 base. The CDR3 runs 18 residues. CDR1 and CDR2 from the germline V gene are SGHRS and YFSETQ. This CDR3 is CASSVSGTGGSGANVLTF. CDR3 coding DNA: TGCGCCAGCAGCGTTAGCGGGACAGGGGGTTCTGGGGCCAACGTCCTGACTTTC.

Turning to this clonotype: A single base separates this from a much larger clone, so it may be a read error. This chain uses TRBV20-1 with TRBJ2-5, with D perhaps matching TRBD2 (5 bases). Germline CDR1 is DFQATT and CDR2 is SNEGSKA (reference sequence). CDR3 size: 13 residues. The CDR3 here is CSAGDGRTETQYF. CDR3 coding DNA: TGCAGTGCTGGAGATGGGAGAACAGAGACCCAGTACTTC.

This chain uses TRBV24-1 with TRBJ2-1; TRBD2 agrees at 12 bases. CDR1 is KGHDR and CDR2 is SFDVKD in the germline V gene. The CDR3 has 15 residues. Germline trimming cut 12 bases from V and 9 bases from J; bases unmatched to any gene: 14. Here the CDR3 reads CAVGLAGGPNTEQFF. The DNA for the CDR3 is TGTGCCGTCGGCCTAGCGGGAGGGCCAAACACTGAGCAGTTCTTC.

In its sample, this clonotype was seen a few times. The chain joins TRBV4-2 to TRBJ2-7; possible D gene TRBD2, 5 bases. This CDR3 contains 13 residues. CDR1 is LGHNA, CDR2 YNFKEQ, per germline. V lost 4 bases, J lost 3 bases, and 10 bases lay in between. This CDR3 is CASSPQDFYEQYF. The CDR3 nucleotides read TGTGCCAGCAGCCCTCAGGACTTCTACGAGCAGTACTTC.

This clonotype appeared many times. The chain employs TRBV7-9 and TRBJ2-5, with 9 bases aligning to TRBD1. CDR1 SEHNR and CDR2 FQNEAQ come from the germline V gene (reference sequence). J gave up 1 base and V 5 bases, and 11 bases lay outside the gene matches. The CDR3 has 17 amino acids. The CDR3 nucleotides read TGTGCCAGCAGCCAACCGATGGGACAGGGTATCCAAGAGACCCAGTACTTC. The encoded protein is CASSQPMGQGIQETQYF.